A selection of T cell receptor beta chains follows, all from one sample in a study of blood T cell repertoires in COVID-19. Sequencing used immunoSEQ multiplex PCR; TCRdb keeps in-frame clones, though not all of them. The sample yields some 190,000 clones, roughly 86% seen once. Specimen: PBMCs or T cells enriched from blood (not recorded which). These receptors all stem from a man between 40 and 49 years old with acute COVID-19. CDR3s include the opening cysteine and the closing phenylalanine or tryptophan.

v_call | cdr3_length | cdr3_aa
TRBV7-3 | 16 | CASSRRGGEGVDTQYF
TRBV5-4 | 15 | CASRLAGDAGNTIYF
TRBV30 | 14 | CAWIGREGNGELFF
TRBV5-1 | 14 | CASSWRGTTYEQYF
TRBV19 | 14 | CASSSGPSTDTQYF
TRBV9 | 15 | CASSPLGTLAGELFF
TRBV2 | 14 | CASRLDWTEEKLFF
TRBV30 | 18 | CAWSVWGLPGGRAYEQYF
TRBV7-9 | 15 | CASSLGGGLPTEQYF
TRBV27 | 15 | CASSLGGSSGNTIYF
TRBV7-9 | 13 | CASSPLRNEKLFF
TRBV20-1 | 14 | CSASKVTAQQPQHF
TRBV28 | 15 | CASRKAGGTSYEQYF
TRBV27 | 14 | CASRRDREDEKLFF
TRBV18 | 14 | CASSPRDTNTEAFF
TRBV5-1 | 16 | CASSSSIGTGNNEQFF
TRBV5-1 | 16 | CASSFQGLAGLETQYF
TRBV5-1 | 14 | CASSLLGQIYGYTF
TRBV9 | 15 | CASSVEGQGNNEQFF
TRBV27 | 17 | CASSLSRGLAGQETQYF
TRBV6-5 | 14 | CASTPWDMNTEAFF
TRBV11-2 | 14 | CASSHTGTGHGYTF
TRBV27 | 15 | CASRTTGTTGYEQYF
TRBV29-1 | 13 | CSVDNPSGNTIYF
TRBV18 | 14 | CASSRGDSLPGYTF
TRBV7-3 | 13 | CASSLALTGELFF
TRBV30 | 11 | CAWSVSYGYTF
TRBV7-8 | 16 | CASSPRQSSSYNEQFF
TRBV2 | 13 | CANRTGRGYGYTF
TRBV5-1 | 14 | CASSGLGRNTEAFF
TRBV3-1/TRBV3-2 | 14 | CASSQASGTYGYTF
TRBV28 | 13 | CASSLLGGQPQHF
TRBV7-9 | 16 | CASSATVGGGNTEAFF
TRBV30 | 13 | CALEGGPYTEAFF
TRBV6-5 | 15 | CASSRDISSGNTIYF
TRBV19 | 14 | CASSQGGGANVLTF
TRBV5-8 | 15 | CASELRGQAKFEAFF
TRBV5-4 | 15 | CASTTAGVRDTEAFF
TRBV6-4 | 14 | CASSASGRYNEQFF
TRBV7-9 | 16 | CASSARPGLAQETQYF
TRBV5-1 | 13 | CASSLRVTDTQYF
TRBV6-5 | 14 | CASSYTGADQPQHF
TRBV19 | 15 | CASSTDRDSNQPQHF
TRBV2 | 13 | CASRELGNTEAFF
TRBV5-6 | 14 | CASSLDRVSDTQYF
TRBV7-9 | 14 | CASSLAGTGHGYTF
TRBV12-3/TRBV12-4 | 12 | CASSLSGDTQYF
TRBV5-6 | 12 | CASSLVGPPLHF
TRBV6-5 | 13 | CASRGSGPDTQYF
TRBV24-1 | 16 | CATSVVSGTSYNEQFF
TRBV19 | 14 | CATLPLADYNEQFF
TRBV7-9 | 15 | CASSVGQGFTGELFF
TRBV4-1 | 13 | CASSQTGWDEQFF
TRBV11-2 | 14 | CASSWDYQNTEAFF
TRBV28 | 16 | CASSLAGAYMNTEAFF
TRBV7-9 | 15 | CASSLIQGRPETQYF
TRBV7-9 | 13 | CASAKAASEKLFF
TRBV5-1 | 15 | CASSYLQGMTNEQFF